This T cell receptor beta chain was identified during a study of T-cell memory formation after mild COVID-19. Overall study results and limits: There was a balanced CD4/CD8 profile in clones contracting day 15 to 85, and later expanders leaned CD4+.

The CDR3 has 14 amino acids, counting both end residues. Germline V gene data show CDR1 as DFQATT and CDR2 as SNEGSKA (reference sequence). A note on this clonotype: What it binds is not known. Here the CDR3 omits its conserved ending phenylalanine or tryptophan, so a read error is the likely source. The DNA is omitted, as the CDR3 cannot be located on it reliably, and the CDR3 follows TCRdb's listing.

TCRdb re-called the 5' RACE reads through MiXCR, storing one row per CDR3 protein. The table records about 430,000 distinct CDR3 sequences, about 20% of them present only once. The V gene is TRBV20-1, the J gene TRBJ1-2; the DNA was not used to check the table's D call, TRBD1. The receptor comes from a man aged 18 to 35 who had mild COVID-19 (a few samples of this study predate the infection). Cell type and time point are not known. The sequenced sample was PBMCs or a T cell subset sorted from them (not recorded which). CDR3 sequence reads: CSAPAEGSTGHPTY.